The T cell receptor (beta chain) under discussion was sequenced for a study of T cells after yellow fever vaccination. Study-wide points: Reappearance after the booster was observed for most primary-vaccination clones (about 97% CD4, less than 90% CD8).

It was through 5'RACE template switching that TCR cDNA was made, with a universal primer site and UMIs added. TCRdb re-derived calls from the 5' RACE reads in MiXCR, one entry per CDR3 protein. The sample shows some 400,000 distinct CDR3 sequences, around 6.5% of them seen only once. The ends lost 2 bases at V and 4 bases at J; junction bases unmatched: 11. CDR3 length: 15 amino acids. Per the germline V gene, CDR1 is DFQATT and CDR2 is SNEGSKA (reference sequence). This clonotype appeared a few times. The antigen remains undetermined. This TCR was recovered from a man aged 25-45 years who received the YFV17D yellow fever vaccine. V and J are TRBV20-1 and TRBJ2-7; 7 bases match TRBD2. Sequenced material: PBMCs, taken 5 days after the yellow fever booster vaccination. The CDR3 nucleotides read TGCAGTGCTAGACCCGAGTGGCGGGAGCTATACGAGCAGTACTTC. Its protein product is CSARPEWRELYEQYF.